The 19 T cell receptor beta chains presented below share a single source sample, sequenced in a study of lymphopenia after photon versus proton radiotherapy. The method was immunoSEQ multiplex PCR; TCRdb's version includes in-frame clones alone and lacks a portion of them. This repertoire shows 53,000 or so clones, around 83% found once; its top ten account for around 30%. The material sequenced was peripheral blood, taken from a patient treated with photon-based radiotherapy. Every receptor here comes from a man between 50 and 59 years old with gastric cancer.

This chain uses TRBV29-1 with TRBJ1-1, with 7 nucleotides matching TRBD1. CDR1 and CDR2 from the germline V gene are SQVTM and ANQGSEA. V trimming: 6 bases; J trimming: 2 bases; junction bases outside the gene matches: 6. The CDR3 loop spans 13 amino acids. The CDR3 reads CSVNRGYNTEAFF. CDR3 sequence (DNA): TGCAGCGTAAACAGGGGTTATAACACTGAAGCTTTCTTT.

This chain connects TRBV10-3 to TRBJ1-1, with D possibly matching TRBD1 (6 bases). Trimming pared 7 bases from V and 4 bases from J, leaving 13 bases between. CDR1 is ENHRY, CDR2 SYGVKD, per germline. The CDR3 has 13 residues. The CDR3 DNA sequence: TGTGCCATCACTTCCCAGGGGAGCACTGAAGCTTTCTTT. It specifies CAITSQGSTEAFF.

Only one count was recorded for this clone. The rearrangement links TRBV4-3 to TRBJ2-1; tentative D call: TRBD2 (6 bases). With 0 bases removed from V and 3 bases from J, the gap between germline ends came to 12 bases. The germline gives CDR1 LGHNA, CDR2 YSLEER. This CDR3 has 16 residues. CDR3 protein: CASSQDGTRLYNEQFF. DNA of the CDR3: TGCGCCAGCAGCCAAGACGGGACTCGCCTCTACAATGAGCAGTTCTTC.

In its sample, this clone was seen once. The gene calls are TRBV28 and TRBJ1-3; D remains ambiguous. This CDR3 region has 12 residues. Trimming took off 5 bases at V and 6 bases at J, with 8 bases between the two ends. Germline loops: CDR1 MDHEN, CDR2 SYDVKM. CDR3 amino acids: CASSPRQNTIYF. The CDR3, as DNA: TGTGCCAGCAGTCCCCGACAAAACACCATATATTTT.

CDR3 protein: CASSSPGQRAFF. The CDR3 DNA reads TGTGCCAGCAGTTCACCTGGACAGCGAGCTTTCTTT. The V call is TRBV28, the J call TRBJ1-1, with TRBD1 as a possible D gene (6 bases). CDR1 and CDR2 from the germline V gene are MDHEN and SYDVKM. The CDR3 has 12 amino acids. V lost 4 bases to trimming and J lost 10 bases, with 13 bases between them.

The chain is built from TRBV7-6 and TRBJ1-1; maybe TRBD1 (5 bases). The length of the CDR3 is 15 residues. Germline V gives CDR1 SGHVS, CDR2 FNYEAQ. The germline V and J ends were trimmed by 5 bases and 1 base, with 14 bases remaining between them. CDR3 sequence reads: CASSPGDGRNTEAFF. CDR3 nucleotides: TGTGCCAGCAGCCCTGGGGACGGACGGAACACTGAAGCTTTCTTT.

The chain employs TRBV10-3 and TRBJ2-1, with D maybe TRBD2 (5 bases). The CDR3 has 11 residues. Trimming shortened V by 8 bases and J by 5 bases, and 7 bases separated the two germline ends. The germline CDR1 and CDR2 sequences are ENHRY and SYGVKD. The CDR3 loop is CAISRDNEQFF. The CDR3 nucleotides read TGTGCCATCTCGAGGGACAATGAGCAGTTCTTC.

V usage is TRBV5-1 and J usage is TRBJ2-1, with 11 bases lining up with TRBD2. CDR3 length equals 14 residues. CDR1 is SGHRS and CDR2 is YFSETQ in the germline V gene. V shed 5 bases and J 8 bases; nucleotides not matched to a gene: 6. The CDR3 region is CASRTSGAGDEQFF. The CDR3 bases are TGCGCCAGCAGGACTAGCGGGGCGGGGGATGAGCAGTTCTTC.

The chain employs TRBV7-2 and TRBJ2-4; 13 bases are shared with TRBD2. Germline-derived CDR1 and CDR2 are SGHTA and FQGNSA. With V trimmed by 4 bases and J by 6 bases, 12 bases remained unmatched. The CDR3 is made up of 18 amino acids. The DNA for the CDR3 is TGTGCCAGCAGCTCAGGACTAGCGGGAGCGGGGGGAAGAAACATTCAGTACTTC. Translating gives CASSSGLAGAGGRNIQYF.

CDR3 sequence reads: CASSPEGEVETQYF. Here the CDR3 DNA reads TGTGCCAGCAGCCCCGAGGGGGAAGTGGAGACCCAGTACTTC. The chain couples TRBV4-2 to TRBJ2-5, with a weak D call TRBD1 (6 bases). Trimming cost V 4 bases and J 5 bases, with 14 bases left between them. Germline V CDR1 and CDR2: LGHNA, YNFKEQ. CDR3 size: 14 residues.

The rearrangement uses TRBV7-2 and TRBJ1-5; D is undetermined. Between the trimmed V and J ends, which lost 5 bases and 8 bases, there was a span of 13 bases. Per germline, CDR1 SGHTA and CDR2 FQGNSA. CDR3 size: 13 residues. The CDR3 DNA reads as TGTGCCAGCAGCCCCCAGCCTTCCGAGCCCCAGCATTTT. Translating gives CASSPQPSEPQHF. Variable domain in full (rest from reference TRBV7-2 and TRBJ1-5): GAGVSQSPSNKVTEKGKDVELRCDPISGHTALYWYRQSLGQGLEFLIYFQGNSAPDKSGLPSDRFSAERTGGSVSTLTIQRTQQEDSAVYLCASSPQPSEPQHFGDGTRLSIL.

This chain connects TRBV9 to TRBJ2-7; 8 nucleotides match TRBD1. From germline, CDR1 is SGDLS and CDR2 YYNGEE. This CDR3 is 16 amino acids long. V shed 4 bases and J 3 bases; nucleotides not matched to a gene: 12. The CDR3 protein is CASSSLPGQVVYEQYF. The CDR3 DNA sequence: TGTGCCAGCAGCTCCCTACCGGGACAGGTGGTCTACGAGCAGTACTTC.

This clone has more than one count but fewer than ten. The CDR3 sequence is CASKRHGENGQPQHF. In DNA form, the CDR3 reads TGTGCCAGCAAGAGACACGGGGAGAATGGCCAGCCCCAGCATTTT. V is TRBV2 and J is TRBJ1-5; no clear D. This CDR3 is built from 15 residues. CDR1 and CDR2 from the germline V gene are SNHLY and FYNNEI. V was clipped by 7 bases and J by 7 bases, with 20 bases between them.

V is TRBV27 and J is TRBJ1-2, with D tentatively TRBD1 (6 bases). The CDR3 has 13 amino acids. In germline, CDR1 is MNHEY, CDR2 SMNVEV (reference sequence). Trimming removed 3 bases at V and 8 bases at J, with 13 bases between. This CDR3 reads CASSFNRVQGYTF. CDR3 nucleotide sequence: TGTGCCAGCAGTTTCAACAGGGTTCAAGGCTACACCTTC.

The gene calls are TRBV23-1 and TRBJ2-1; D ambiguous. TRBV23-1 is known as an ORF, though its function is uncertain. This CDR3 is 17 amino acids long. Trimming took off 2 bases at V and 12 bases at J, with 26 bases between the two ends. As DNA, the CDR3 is TGCGCCAGCAGTCAAACAGAGGTGATGGGCTCCAGAGATCGGCAGTTCTTC. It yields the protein CASSQTEVMGSRDRQFF.

The CDR3 DNA is TGTGCCATCAGTGACCGGACAGGGGCCTACGAGCAGTACTTC. Amino acids: CAISDRTGAYEQYF. J is TRBJ2-7 and V is TRBV10-3; 9 bases match TRBD1. Germline CDR1 is ENHRY and CDR2 is SYGVKD. The CDR3 length is 14 residues. The V segment lost 3 bases and the J segment 2 bases; nucleotides outside the gene matches: 2.

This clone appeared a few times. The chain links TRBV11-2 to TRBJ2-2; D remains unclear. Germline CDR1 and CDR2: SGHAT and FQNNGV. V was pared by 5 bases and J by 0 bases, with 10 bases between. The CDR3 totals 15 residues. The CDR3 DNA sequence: TGTGCCAGCAGCAGAGACGGATCGAACACCGGGGAGCTGTTTTTT. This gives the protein CASSRDGSNTGELFF. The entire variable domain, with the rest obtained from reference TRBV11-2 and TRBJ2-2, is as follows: EAGVAQSPRYKIIEKRQSVAFWCNPISGHATLYWYQQILGQGPKLLIQFQNNGVVDDSQLPKDRFSAERLKGVDSTLKIQPAKLEDSAVYLCASSRDGSNTGELFFGEGSRLTVL.

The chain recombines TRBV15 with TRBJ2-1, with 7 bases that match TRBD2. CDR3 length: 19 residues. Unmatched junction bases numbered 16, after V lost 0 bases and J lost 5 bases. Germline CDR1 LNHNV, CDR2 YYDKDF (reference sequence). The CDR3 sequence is CATSRDRRPSGVSHNEQFF. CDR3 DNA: TGTGCCACCAGCAGAGATAGGCGCCCCAGCGGGGTTTCCCACAATGAGCAGTTCTTC.

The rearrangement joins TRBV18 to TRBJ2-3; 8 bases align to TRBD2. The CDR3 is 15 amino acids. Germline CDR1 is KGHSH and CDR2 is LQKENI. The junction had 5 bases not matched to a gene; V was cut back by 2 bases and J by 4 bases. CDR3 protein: CASSPTAGVPDTQYF. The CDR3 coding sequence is TGTGCCAGCTCACCAACAGCGGGAGTTCCAGATACGCAGTATTTT.